This T cell receptor (beta chain) was identified in a study of cytomegalovirus exposure and HLA in healthy donors. The PCR made use of 60 Vbeta and 13 Jbeta primers. Sequenced by immunoSEQ multiplex PCR; TCRdb stores in-frame clones only, minus some. The data show around 250,000 clones, with around 90% seen just once and 1.5% to 2% held by the top ten. The sequencing input was PBMCs. The clonotype comes from a girl aged 2-15 years in good health and CMV-seronegative.

The CDR3 region is CASSLRGGTEAFF. CDR3 DNA sequence: TGCGCCAGCAGCTTGCGGGGGGGAACTGAAGCTTTCTTT. This chain joins TRBV5-1 and TRBJ1-1, with D possibly being TRBD1 (5 bases). V gave up 1 base and J gave up 5 bases, with 9 bases separating them. The germline gives CDR1 SGHRS, CDR2 YFSETQ. The CDR3 loop spans 13 amino acids. Filled out from reference TRBV5-1 and TRBJ1-1, the complete variable domain reads KAGVTQTPRYLIKTRGQQVTLSCSPISGHRSVSWYQQTPGQGLQFLFEYFSETQRNKGNFPGRFSGRQFSNSRSEMNVSTLELGDSALYLCASSLRGGTEAFFGQGTRLTVV.